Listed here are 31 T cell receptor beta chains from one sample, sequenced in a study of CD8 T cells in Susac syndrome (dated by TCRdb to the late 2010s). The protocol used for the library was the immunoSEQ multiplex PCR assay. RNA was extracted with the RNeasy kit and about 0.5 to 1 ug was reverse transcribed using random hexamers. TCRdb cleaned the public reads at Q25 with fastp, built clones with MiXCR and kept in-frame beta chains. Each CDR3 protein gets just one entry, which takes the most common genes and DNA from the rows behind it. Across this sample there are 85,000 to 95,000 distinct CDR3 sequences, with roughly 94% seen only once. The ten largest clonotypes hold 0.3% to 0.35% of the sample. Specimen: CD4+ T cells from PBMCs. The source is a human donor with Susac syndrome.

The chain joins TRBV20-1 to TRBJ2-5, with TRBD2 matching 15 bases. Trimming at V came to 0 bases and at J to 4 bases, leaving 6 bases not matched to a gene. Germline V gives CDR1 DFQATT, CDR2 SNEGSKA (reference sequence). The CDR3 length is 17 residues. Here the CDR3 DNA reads TGCAGTGCTAGAGACAGGACTAGCGGGGGGGCCGGAGAGACCCAGTACTTC. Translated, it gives CSARDRTSGGAGETQYF.

Here the CDR3 reads CASSRIGGDQPQHF. As DNA, the CDR3 is TGTGCCAGCAGTCGGATCGGGGGCGATCAGCCCCAGCATTTT. The chain couples TRBV6-1 to TRBJ1-5; a possible D gene is TRBD1 (6 bases). The CDR3 totals 14 residues. Trimming removed 5 bases at V and 5 bases at J, with 13 bases between. CDR1 is MNHNS, CDR2 SASEGT, per germline.

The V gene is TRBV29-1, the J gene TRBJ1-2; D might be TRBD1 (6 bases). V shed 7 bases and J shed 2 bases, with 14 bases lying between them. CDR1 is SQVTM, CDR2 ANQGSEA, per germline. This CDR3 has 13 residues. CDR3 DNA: TGCAGCGCTAAGACAGGCCCCAACTATGGCTACACCTTC. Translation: CSAKTGPNYGYTF.

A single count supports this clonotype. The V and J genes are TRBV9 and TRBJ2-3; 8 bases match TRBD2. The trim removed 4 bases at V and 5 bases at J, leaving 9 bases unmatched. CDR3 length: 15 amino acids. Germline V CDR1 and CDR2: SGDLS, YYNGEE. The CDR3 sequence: CASSLRPLAGDTQYF. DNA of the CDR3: TGTGCCAGCAGCCTAAGACCCCTAGCGGGAGATACGCAGTATTTT.

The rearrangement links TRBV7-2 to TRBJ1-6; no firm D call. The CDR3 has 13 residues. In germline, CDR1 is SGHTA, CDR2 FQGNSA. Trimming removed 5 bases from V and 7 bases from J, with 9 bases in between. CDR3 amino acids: CASSPDWNSPLHF. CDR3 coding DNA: TGTGCCAGCAGCCCGGACTGGAATTCACCCCTCCACTTT.

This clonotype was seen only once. This chain's CDR3 is CARSGLTYEQYF. CDR3 in DNA: TGTGCCAGGTCGGGACTAACCTACGAGCAGTACTTC. V gene TRBV6-1 combines with J gene TRBJ2-7; 7 bases match TRBD2. Germline lookup yields CDR1 MNHNS and CDR2 SASEGT. The CDR3 spans 12 residues. The J segment lost 2 bases and the V segment lost 9 bases, leaving 4 bases of the junction unmatched.

The chain's CDR3 is CASSQPLAGAILGTQYF. CDR3 in DNA: TGTGCCAGCAGCCAACCACTAGCGGGGGCCATTCTAGGTACGCAGTATTTT. The V and J genes are TRBV4-2 and TRBJ2-3; 11 bases match TRBD2. The CDR3 totals 17 residues. Trimming took 2 bases from V and 8 from J; bases not matched to a gene: 12. CDR1 is LGHNA and CDR2 is YNFKEQ in the germline V gene.

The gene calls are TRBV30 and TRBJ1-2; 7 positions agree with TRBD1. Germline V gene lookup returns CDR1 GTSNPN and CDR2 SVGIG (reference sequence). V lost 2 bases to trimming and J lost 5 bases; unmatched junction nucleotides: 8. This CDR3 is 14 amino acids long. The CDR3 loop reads CAWSIGDSLYGYTF. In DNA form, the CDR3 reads TGTGCCTGGAGTATTGGGGACAGCTTGTATGGCTACACCTTC.

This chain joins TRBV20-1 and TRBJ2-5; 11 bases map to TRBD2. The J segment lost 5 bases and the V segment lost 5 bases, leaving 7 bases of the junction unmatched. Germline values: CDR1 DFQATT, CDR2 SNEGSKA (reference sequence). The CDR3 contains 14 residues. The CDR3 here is CSALSGGAEETQYF. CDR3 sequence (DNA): TGCAGTGCTCTTAGCGGGGGGGCGGAGGAGACCCAGTACTTC.

The CDR3 loop is CASSTGGTSDRWHTQYF. The CDR3 DNA is TGTGCCAGCAGCACTGGGGGGACTAGCGATAGATGGCATACGCAGTATTTT. V and J are TRBV21-1 and TRBJ2-3; TRBD2 is the table's D call and was not checked against the DNA. TRBV21-1 is flagged as a pseudogene. The CDR3 covers 17 residues.

CDR3 coding DNA: TGTGCCAGCAGGGGCGGGACTAGCGCAGCAGATACGCAGTATTTT. It specifies CASRGGTSAADTQYF. J is TRBJ2-3 and V is TRBV7-2; the match to TRBD2 covers 10 bases. The germline V gene encodes CDR1 SGHTA and CDR2 FQGNSA. This CDR3 comprises 15 residues. J was trimmed by 4 bases and V by 6 bases; bases with no gene match: 7. Supplemented by reference TRBV7-2 and TRBJ2-3, the full variable domain reads GAGVSQSPSNKVTEKGKDVELRCDPISGHTALYWYRQSLGQGLEFLIYFQGNSAPDKSGLPSDRFSAERTGGSVSTLTIQRTQQEDSAVYLCASRGGTSAADTQYFGPGTRLTVL.

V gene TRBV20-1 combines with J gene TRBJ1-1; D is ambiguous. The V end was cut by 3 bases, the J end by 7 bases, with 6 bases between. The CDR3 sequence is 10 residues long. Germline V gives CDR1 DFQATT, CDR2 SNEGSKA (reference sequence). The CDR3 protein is CSARAGEAFF. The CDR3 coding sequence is TGCAGTGCTAGGGCAGGTGAAGCTTTCTTT.

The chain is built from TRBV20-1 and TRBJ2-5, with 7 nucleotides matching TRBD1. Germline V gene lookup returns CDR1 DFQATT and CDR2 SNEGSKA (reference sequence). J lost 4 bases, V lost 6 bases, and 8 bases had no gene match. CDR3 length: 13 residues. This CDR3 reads CSARRQGRETQYF. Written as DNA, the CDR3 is TGCAGTGCACGCCGACAGGGTCGAGAGACCCAGTACTTC.

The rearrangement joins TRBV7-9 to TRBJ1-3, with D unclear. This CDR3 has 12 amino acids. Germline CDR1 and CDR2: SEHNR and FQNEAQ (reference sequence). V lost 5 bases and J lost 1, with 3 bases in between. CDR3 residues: CASSQSGNTIYF. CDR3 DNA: TGTGCCAGCAGCCAGTCTGGAAACACCATATATTTT.

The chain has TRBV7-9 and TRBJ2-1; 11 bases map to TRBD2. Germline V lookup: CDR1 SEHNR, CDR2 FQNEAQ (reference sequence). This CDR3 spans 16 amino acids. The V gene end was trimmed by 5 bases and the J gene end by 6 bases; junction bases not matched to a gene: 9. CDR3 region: CASSPVTSGGGNEQFF. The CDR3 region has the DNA TGTGCCAGCAGCCCAGTAACTAGCGGGGGCGGCAATGAGCAGTTCTTC.

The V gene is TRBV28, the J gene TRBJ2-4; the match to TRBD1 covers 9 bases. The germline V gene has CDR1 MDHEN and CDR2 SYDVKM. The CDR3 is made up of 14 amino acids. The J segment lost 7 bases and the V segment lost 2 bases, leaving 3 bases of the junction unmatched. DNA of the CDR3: TGTGCCAGCAGTTTAGGACAGGGGAAGAACATTCAGTACTTC. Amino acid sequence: CASSLGQGKNIQYF.

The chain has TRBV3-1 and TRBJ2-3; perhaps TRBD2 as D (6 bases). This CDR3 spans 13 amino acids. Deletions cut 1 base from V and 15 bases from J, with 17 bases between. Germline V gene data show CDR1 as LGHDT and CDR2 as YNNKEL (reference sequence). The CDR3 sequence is CASSQGHVSDYYF. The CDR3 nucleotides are TGTGCCAGCAGCCAAGGTCACGTCTCGGACTACTATTTT.

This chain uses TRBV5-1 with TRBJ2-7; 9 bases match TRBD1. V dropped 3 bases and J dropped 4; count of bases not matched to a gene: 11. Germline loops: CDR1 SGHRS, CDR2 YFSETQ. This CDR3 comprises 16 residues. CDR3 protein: CASSSLRTGEIYEQYF. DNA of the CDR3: TGCGCCAGCAGCTCGCTCCGGACAGGGGAGATATACGAGCAGTACTTC.

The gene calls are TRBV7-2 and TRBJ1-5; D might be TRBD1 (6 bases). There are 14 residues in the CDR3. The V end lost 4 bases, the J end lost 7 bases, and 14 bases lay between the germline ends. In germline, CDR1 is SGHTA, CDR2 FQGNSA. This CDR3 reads CASSSRTEGQPQHF. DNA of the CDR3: TGTGCCAGCAGCTCACGGACAGAGGGCCAGCCCCAGCATTTT.

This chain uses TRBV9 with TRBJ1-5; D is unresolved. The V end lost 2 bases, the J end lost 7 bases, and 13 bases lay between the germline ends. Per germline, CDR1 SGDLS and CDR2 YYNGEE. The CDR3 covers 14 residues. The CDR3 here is CASSVLQRGQPQHF. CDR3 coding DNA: TGTGCCAGCAGCGTCCTTCAACGAGGACAGCCCCAGCATTTT.

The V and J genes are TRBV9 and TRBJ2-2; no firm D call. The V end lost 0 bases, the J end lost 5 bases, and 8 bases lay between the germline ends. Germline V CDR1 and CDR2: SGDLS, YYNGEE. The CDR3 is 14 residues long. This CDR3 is CASSVASSTGELFF. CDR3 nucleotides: TGTGCCAGCAGCGTAGCCTCTAGTACCGGGGAGCTGTTTTTT.

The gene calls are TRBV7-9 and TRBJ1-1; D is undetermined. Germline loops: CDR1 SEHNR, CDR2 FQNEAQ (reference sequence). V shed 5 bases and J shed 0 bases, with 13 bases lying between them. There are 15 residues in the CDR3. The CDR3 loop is CASSPSDGVNTEAFF. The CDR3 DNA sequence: TGTGCCAGCAGCCCATCTGACGGGGTGAACACTGAAGCTTTCTTT. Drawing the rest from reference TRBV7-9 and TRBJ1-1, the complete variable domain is DTGVSQNPRHKITKRGQNVTFRCDPISEHNRLYWYRQTLGQGPEFLTYFQNEAQLEKSRLLSDRFSAERPKGSFSTLEIQRTEQGDSAMYLCASSPSDGVNTEAFFGQGTRLTVV.

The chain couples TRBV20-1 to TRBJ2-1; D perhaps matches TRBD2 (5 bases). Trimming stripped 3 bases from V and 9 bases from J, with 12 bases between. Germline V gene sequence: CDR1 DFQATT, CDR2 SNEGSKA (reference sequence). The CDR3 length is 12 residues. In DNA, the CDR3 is TGCAGTGCTAGTGGGGAGACGAGTGAGCAGTTCTTC. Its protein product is CSASGETSEQFF.

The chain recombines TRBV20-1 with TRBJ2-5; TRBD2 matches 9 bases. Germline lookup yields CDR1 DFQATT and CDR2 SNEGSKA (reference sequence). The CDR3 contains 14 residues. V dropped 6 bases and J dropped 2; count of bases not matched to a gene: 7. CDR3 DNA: TGCAGTGCCCTTCTAGCGGGACCTCAAGAGACCCAGTACTTC. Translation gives CSALLAGPQETQYF.

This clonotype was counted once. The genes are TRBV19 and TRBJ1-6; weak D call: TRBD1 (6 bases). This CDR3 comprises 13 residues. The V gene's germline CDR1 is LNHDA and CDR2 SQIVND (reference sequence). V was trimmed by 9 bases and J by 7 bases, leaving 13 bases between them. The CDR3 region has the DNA TGTGCCAGCAGCGGACAGCCAAATTCACCCCTCCACTTT. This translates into CASSGQPNSPLHF.

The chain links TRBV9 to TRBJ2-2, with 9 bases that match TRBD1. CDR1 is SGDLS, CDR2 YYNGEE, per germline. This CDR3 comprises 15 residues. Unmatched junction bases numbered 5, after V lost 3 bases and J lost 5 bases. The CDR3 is CASSAGTGTTGELFF. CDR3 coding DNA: TGTGCCAGCAGCGCCGGGACAGGGACGACCGGGGAGCTGTTTTTT.

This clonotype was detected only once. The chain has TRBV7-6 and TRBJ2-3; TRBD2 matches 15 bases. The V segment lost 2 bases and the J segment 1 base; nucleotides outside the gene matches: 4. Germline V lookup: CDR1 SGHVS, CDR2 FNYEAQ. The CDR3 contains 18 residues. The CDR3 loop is CASSLTRTSGGGTDTQYF. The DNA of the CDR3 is TGTGCCAGCAGCTTAACCCGGACTAGCGGGGGGGGCACAGATACGCAGTATTTT.

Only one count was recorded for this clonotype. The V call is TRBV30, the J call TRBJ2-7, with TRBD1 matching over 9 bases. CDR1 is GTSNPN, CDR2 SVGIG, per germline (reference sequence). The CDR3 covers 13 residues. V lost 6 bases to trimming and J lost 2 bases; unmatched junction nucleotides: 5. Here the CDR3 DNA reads TGTGCCTGTCCCCGGGACAGGGCCTACGAGCAGTACTTC. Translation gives CACPRDRAYEQYF.

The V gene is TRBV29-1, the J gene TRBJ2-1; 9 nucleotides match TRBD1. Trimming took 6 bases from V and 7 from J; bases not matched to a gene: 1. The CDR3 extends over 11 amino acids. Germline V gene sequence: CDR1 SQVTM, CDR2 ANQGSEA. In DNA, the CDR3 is TGCAGCGTAGACAGGGGGAATGAGCAGTTCTTC. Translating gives CSVDRGNEQFF.

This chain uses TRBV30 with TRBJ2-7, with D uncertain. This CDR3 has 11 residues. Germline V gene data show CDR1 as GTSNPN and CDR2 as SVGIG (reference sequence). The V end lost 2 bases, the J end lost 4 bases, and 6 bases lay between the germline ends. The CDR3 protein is CAWSSLYEQYF. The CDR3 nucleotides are TGTGCCTGGAGTTCCCTTTACGAGCAGTACTTC.

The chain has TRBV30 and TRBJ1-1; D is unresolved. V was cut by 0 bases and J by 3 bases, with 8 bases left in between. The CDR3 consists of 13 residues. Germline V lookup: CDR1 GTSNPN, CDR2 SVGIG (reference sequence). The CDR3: CAWSVLWDTEAFF. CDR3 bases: TGTGCCTGGAGTGTACTCTGGGACACTGAAGCTTTCTTT.